The T cell receptor (beta chain) under discussion was sequenced for a study of T cell therapy after organ transplantation. The CDR3 contains 14 residues. V shed 5 bases and J shed 4 bases, with 15 bases lying between them. Germline CDR1 is KGHSH and CDR2 is LQKENI. Note on this clone: Antigen unknown.

Generated by immunoSEQ multiplex PCR, the TCRdb table keeps only in-frame clones and is missing some. The table lists approximately 1,200 clones, under 80% of them singletons. This TCR was sampled from a human patient who had received a solid organ transplant and had CMV disease. The chain combines TRBV18 with TRBJ2-7; maybe TRBD2 (5 bases). The input for sequencing was CD8+ T cells from blood, taken before autologous CMV-specific T cell therapy. The CDR3 sequence: CASSASGGIYEQYF. As DNA, the CDR3 is TGTGCCAGCTCAGCCAGCGGAGGTATTTACGAGCAGTACTTC.